The clone carrying this TCR beta chain has ten or more counts. Its antigen is still unknown. The sample is drawn from a study of metastatic and nonmetastatic thyroid tumors. Study in general: Malignant thyroid and benign thyroid patients provided blood and tumor or nodule tissue whose repertoires were compared. Study-level findings and limits: In both blood and tumor samples, TCR beta diversity was reported significantly higher for malignant than benign nodules.

Authors' analysis steps: A classifier of distant metastasis in papillary thyroid cancer was built from CDR3 differences (across clinicopathological groups). Via MiXCR, TCRdb re-called the PCR reads. It is TCRdb's table, rather than the study itself, that gives the V and J calls and clone size. The sample consists of about 22,000 clones, less than 20% of them appearing once. This CDR3 comprises 16 residues. The V and J ends lost 7 bases and 4 bases respectively, with 19 bases between them. The germline CDR1 and CDR2 sequences are LNHDA and SQIVND (reference sequence). Patients were all untreated before their thyroid surgery.

The chain couples TRBV19 to TRBJ2-2; D is possibly TRBD2 (6 bases). The sequencing input was adjacent normal tissue. The receptor was isolated from a male donor with papillary thyroid cancer or a benign thyroid nodule (not recorded which). Some clones in this sample may be carry-over from other donors' samples. The CDR3 sequence is CASNGGKEGATGELFF. The CDR3 nucleotides are TGTGCCAGTAATGGGGGTAAGGAGGGAGCCACCGGGGAGCTGTTTTTT.